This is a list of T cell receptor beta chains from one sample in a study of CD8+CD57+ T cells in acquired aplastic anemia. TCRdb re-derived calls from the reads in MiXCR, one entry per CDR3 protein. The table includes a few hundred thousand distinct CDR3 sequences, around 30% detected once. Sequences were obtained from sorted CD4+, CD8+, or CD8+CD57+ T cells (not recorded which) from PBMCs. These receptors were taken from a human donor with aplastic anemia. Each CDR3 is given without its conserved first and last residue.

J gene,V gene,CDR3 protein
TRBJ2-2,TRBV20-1,SAREPLLAELTGELF
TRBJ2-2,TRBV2,ASKMEGLATGELF
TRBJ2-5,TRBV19,ATQLGLASETQY
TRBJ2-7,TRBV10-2,ASGLGGLN
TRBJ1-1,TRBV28,ASSLNFGNYTEAF
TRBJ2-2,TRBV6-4,ASISTILPNTGELF
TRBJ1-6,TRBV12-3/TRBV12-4,ASSSTPQNSHSPLH
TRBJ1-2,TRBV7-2,AYGQGVSYGYT
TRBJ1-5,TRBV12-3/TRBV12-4,ASRQSNQPQH
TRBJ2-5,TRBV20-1,SARPERLAGGAAY
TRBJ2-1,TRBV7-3,ASSSLPTGPQDEQF
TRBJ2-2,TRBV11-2,ASSYYPVTRIRNTGELF
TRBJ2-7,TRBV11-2,ASSFPGLAGLQNEQY
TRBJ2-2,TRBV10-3,ASSPLRHGLTGELF
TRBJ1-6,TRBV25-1,ASSLTGVASPLH
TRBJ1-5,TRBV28,ASSKGTGGGNQPQH
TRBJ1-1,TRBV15,ATSTGHLNTEAF
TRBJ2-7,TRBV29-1,SSTGTSEEQY
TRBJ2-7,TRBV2,ASSEDNYSYEQY
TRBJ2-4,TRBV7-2,ASSLEYQLGTKNIQY
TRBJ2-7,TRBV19,ASSLTGVSYEQY
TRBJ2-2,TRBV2,ASSEVGGPGELF
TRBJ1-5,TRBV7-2,ASSLGASSNQPQH
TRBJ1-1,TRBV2,ASSRDRAAWGEAF
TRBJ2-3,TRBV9,ASSVSTTQY
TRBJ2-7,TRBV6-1,ASSRSSGSIYEQY
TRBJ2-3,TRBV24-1,ATSDQGSGNTDTQY
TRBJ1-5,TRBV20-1,SARAGQGYQPQH
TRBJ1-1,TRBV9,ASSVDTNTEAF
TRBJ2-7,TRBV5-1,ASSRGPGQTSYEQY